This T cell receptor (beta chain) was identified in a study of blood T cell repertoires in COVID-19. Using immunoSEQ multiplex PCR, the repertoire was profiled, and TCRdb retains in-frame clones only, with some absent. The data hold over 250,000 clones, with 85% to 90% observed a single time. Germline V lookup: CDR1 MNHEY, CDR2 SVGAGI. V was trimmed by 3 bases and J by 3 bases, leaving 9 bases between them. The CDR3 loop spans 14 amino acids. The chain recombines TRBV6-5 with TRBJ1-5, with a weak D call TRBD1 (5 bases). This TCR derives from a woman aged 50 to 60 with COVID-19, enrolled during active disease. The material sequenced was peripheral blood. The chain's CDR3 is CASSYRGDNQPQHF. Here the CDR3 DNA reads TGTGCCAGCAGTTATAGGGGTGACAATCAGCCCCAGCATTTT.